A single sample gave rise to the 7 T cell receptor beta chains below, sequenced in a study of cytomegalovirus exposure and HLA in healthy donors. The primer mix had 60 Vbeta and 13 Jbeta primers. The table came from immunoSEQ multiplex PCR; TCRdb's copy has only in-frame clones and leaves some out. The table records 90,000 or so clones, approximately 70% of them present only once. The sequenced sample consisted of PBMCs. These receptors all stem from a woman aged 45-60 years in good health and CMV-seropositive.

The rearrangement uses TRBV11-3 and TRBJ2-1, with 11 bases aligning to TRBD1. Trimming removed 3 bases from V and 1 base from J; junction bases left unmatched: 5. The CDR3 is made up of 17 amino acids. CDR1 SGHNT and CDR2 YENEEA come from the germline V gene. In DNA form, the CDR3 reads TGTGCCAGCAGCTTGGGGACAGGGGGAATATCCTACAATGAGCAGTTCTTC. It is translated as CASSLGTGGISYNEQFF.

This chain links TRBV11-2 with TRBJ2-7, with D possibly matching TRBD2 (7 bases). CDR3 length equals 15 residues. CDR1 SGHAT and CDR2 FQNNGV come from the germline V gene. V was shortened by 1 base and J by 5 bases, with 15 bases between the two germline ends. The CDR3 nucleotides read TGTGCCAGCAGCTTAGTTTGGGGGGGCAGGGACGAGCAGTACTTC. This translates into CASSLVWGGRDEQYF. The variable domain in full, completed from reference TRBV11-2 and TRBJ2-7, reads EAGVAQSPRYKIIEKRQSVAFWCNPISGHATLYWYQQILGQGPKLLIQFQNNGVVDDSQLPKDRFSAERLKGVDSTLKIQPAKLEDSAVYLCASSLVWGGRDEQYFGPGTRLTVT.

This clone came up a few times. The chain carries TRBV13 and TRBJ1-1; D ambiguous. The CDR3 runs 15 residues. Germline V lookup: CDR1 PRHDT, CDR2 FYEKMQ (reference sequence). V was pared by 6 bases and J by 1 base, with 15 bases between. The CDR3 DNA follows: TGTGCCAGCAGTTCTATAGGAGACCCGAACACTGAAGCTTTCTTT. It encodes CASSSIGDPNTEAFF.

The chain links TRBV18 to TRBJ1-1, with TRBD1 identical over 8 bases. The CDR3 loop spans 17 amino acids. The germline CDR1 and CDR2 sequences are KGHSH and LQKENI. The trim removed 4 bases at V and 5 bases at J, leaving 15 bases unmatched. Here the CDR3 DNA reads TGTGCCAGCTCACAAACCGTTGACAGGGGCGGAGGGACTGAAGCTTTCTTT. It yields the protein CASSQTVDRGGGTEAFF.

V and J are TRBV28 and TRBJ2-2; 8 nucleotides agree with TRBD1. The junction had 6 bases not matched to a gene; V was cut back by 2 bases and J by 7 bases. CDR1 and CDR2 (germline): MDHEN, SYDVKM. The CDR3 runs 15 residues. The CDR3 protein is CASSLPPGTGGELFF. CDR3 coding DNA: TGTGCCAGCAGTTTACCTCCCGGGACAGGCGGGGAGCTGTTTTTT. Full variable domain (missing parts from reference TRBV28 and TRBJ2-2): DVKVTQSSRYLVKRTGEKVFLECVQDMDHENMFWYRQDPGLGLRLIYFSYDVKMKEKGDIPEGYSVSREKKERFSLILESASTNQTSMYLCASSLPPGTGGELFFGEGSRLTVL.

The V and J genes are TRBV27 and TRBJ2-6; no clear D. The V gene's germline CDR1 is MNHEY and CDR2 SMNVEV (reference sequence). This CDR3 has 14 residues. Trimming took off 4 bases at V and 0 bases at J, with 4 bases between the two ends. The CDR3 here is CASSSSSGANVLTF. The CDR3, as DNA: TGTGCCAGCAGTTCCAGCTCTGGGGCCAACGTCCTGACTTTC.

This chain links TRBV14 with TRBJ2-3; 10 bases fit TRBD2. Looked up from germline, CDR1 is SGHDN and CDR2 is FVKESK. J lost 5 bases, V lost 0 bases, and 8 bases had no gene match. This CDR3 is 17 amino acids long. CDR3 sequence (DNA): TGTGCCAGCAGCCAAGATCCGGGACTAGCGTTGTTAGATACGCAGTATTTT. It translates to CASSQDPGLALLDTQYF.